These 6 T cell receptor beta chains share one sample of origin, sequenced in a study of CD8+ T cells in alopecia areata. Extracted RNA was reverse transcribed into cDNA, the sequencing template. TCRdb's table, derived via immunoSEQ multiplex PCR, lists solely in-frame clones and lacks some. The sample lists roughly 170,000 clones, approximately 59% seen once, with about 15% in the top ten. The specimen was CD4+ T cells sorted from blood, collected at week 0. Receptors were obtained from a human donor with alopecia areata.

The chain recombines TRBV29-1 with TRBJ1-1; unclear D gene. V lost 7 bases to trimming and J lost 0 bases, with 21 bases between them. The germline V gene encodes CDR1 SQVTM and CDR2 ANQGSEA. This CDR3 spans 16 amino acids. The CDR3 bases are TGCAGCGCCAAGTTGAGGGAACACTCAATGAACACTGAAGCTTTCTTT. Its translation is CSAKLREHSMNTEAFF.

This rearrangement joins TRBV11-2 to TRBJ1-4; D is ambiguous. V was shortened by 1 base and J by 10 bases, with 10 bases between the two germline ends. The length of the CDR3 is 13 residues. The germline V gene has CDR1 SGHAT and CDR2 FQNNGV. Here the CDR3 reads CASSLAGIGKLFF. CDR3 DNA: TGTGCCAGCAGCTTAGCGGGGATTGGAAAACTGTTTTTT.

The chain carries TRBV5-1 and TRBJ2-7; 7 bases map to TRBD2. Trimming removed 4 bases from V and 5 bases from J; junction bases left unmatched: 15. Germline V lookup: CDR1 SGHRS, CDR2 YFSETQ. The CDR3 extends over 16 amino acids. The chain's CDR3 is CASSPTGGNLPHEQYF. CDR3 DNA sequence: TGCGCCAGCAGCCCCACGGGGGGAAATCTGCCGCACGAGCAGTACTTC.

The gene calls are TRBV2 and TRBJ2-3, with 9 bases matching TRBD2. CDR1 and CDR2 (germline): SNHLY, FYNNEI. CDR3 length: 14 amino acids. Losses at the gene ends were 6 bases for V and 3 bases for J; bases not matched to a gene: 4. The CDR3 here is CASRGGLATDTQYF. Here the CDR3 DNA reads TGTGCCAGCAGAGGGGGACTAGCAACAGATACGCAGTATTTT.

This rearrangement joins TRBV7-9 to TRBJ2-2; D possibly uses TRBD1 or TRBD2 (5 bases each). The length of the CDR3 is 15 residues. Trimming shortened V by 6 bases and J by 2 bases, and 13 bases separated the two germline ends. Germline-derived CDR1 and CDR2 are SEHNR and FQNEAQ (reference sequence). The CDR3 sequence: CASRQDSGNTGELFF. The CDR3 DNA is TGTGCCAGCAGGCAAGACAGCGGCAACACCGGGGAGCTGTTTTTT.

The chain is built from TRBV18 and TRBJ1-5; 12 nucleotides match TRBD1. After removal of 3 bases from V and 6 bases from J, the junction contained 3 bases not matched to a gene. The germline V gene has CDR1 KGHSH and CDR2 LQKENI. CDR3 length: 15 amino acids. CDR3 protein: CASSPPGQGAQPQHF. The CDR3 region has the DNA TGTGCCAGCTCACCTCCGGGACAGGGGGCTCAGCCCCAGCATTTT.